A single sample is the source of the 16 T cell receptor beta chains below, sequenced in a study of blood T cell repertoires in COVID-19. Sequencing was performed with immunoSEQ multiplex PCR; in TCRdb, only in-frame clones are kept and a portion is missing. The sample contains about 54,000 clones, over 80% of which appear only once. The specimen was peripheral blood. The receptors were sampled from a human donor in a cohort sampled during active COVID-19.

The chain has TRBV28 and TRBJ1-2; 7 bases map to TRBD1. With V trimmed by 6 bases and J by 8 bases, 9 bases remained unmatched. The germline gives CDR1 MDHEN, CDR2 SYDVKM. The CDR3 loop spans 13 amino acids. The CDR3 spells CASSVRGKWGYTF. The CDR3 DNA reads TGTGCCAGCAGCGTCAGGGGGAAGTGGGGCTACACCTTC.

This rearrangement joins TRBV14 to TRBJ2-5, with a possible D match to TRBD1 (6 bases). The CDR3 covers 14 residues. In germline, CDR1 is SGHDN, CDR2 FVKESK. V lost 3 bases to trimming and J lost 5 bases, with 13 bases between them. For the CDR3, the DNA is TGTGCCAGCAGCCAGTTGGGGGCTCGGGAGACCCAGTACTTC. Amino acids: CASSQLGARETQYF. The full variable domain, completed using reference TRBV14 and TRBJ2-5, is EAGVTQFPSHSVIEKGQTVTLRCDPISGHDNLYWYRRVMGKEIKFLLHFVKESKQDESGMPNNRFLAERTGGTYSTLKVQPAELEDSGVYFCASSQLGARETQYFGPGTRLLVL.

Written as DNA, the CDR3 is TGTGCCAGCAGCTTAGCGGGACAGATCTACGAGCAGTACTTC. This codes for CASSLAGQIYEQYF. The chain is built from TRBV7-8 and TRBJ2-7, with TRBD1 identical over 7 bases. The CDR3 covers 14 residues. CDR1 and CDR2 from the germline V gene are SGHVS and FQNEAQ. The V and J ends lost 0 bases and 3 bases, in that order; junction bases with no gene match: 2.

The chain joins TRBV28 to TRBJ2-2; D might be TRBD1 (5 bases). The CDR3 runs 14 residues. CDR1 is MDHEN, CDR2 SYDVKM, per germline. V gave up 10 bases and J gave up 0 bases, with 12 bases separating them. The CDR3 here is CATKGRTNTGELFF. The CDR3 bases are TGTGCCACAAAGGGGCGGACGAACACCGGGGAGCTGTTTTTT.

The J gene is TRBJ2-2, the V gene TRBV6-6; 9 bases fit TRBD1. With V trimmed by 3 bases and J by 4 bases, 6 bases remained unmatched. Germline V gene lookup returns CDR1 MNHNY and CDR2 SVGAGI (reference sequence). The CDR3 consists of 16 residues. The CDR3 DNA is TGTGCCAGCAGTTATATACAGGGGGCTCTCACCGGGGAGCTGTTTTTT. Translation: CASSYIQGALTGELFF.

This sequence joins TRBV7-9 and TRBJ1-1; no clear D. V lost 0 bases to trimming and J lost 5 bases, with 10 bases between them. CDR1 SEHNR and CDR2 FQNEAQ come from the germline V gene (reference sequence). This CDR3 is built from 14 residues. The CDR3 region is CASSLAREATEAFF. CDR3 bases: TGTGCCAGCAGCTTAGCAAGGGAGGCAACTGAAGCTTTCTTT.

The chain couples TRBV2 to TRBJ1-2; TRBD1 might be the D (5 bases). Germline V gene sequence: CDR1 SNHLY, CDR2 FYNNEI. Trimming took off 5 bases at V and 7 bases at J, with 14 bases between the two ends. The CDR3 totals 13 residues. CDR3 DNA sequence: TGTGCCAGCAGTATCGACAGCCAGTCTGGCTACACCTTC. Its translation: CASSIDSQSGYTF.

This clone turned up a few times. The rearrangement uses TRBV7-9 and TRBJ1-5; the D gene is possibly TRBD1 (5 bases). The CDR3 runs to 14 residues. V was cut by 5 bases and J by 3 bases, with 11 bases left in between. Germline V gives CDR1 SEHNR, CDR2 FQNEAQ (reference sequence). CDR3 sequence (DNA): TGTGCCAGCAGCCAAGGACACTCCAATCAGCCCCAGCATTTT. This codes for CASSQGHSNQPQHF. The full variable domain, in which reference TRBV7-9 and TRBJ1-5 provide the parts outside the CDR3, is DTGVSQNPRHKITKRGQNVTFRCDPISEHNRLYWYRQTLGQGPEFLTYFQNEAQLEKSRLLSDRFSAERPKGSFSTLEIQRTEQGDSAMYLCASSQGHSNQPQHFGDGTRLSIL.

The chain is built from TRBV11-2 and TRBJ1-5; TRBD1 might be the D (5 bases). The CDR3 is 13 amino acids. Trimming took off 5 bases at V and 5 bases at J, with 10 bases between the two ends. Germline CDR1 is SGHAT and CDR2 is FQNNGV. As DNA, the CDR3 is TGTGCCAGCAGCCTGGACATTCATCAGCCCCAGCATTTT. Protein product: CASSLDIHQPQHF.

This chain connects TRBV19 to TRBJ1-5; perhaps TRBD1 as D (5 bases). V lost 9 bases to trimming and J lost 3 bases, with 15 bases between them. Germline values: CDR1 LNHDA, CDR2 SQIVND (reference sequence). The CDR3 runs 14 residues. This CDR3 reads CASFSQGFNQPQHF. The CDR3 DNA is TGTGCCAGCTTCTCCCAGGGATTCAATCAGCCCCAGCATTTT.

To note about this clone: This same CDR3 is encoded by further DNA sequences in the sample. The chain combines TRBV6-5 with TRBJ2-7; weak D call: TRBD1 (6 bases). The ends were cut back, 2 bases at V and 4 bases at J, with 9 bases in the middle. CDR3 length: 13 residues. The germline V gene has CDR1 MNHEY and CDR2 SVGAGI. In nucleotides, the CDR3 is TGTGCCAGCAGTTACCGAACAGGGTACGAGCAGTACTTC. Translation: CASSYRTGYEQYF.

This chain links TRBV3-1 (or the pseudogene TRBV3-2) with TRBJ1-2, with D unresolved. The CDR3 loop spans 14 amino acids. From germline, CDR1 is LGHDT and CDR2 YNNKEL (reference sequence). V lost 1 base and J 7 bases, leaving 13 bases between the germline ends. The CDR3 nucleotides are TGTGCCAGCAGCCAAGCCCGGCCCGGGAGTGGCTACACCTTC. Translated, it gives CASSQARPGSGYTF.

The chain uses TRBV7-9 and TRBJ2-6; TRBD2 aligns across 12 bases. The J segment lost 2 bases and the V segment lost 5 bases, leaving 4 bases of the junction unmatched. Germline assignment: CDR1 SEHNR and CDR2 FQNEAQ (reference sequence). The CDR3 covers 17 residues. CDR3 nucleotide sequence: TGTGCCAGCAGCGCTAGCGGGGGGGCGCCTGGGGCCAACGTCCTGACTTTC. Amino acids: CASSASGGAPGANVLTF. The variable domain in full, with the rest retrieved from reference TRBV7-9 and TRBJ2-6, is DTGVSQNPRHKITKRGQNVTFRCDPISEHNRLYWYRQTLGQGPEFLTYFQNEAQLEKSRLLSDRFSAERPKGSFSTLEIQRTEQGDSAMYLCASSASGGAPGANVLTFGAGSRLTVL.

The chain carries TRBV5-1 and TRBJ1-6; possible D gene TRBD1, 5 bases. V was trimmed by 0 bases and J by 7 bases, leaving 20 bases between them. This CDR3 has 18 amino acids. The germline V gene has CDR1 SGHRS and CDR2 YFSETQ. The CDR3 DNA sequence: TGCGCCAGCAGCTTGGCCGTAACAGGCCCCCCGATGAATTCACCCCTCCACTTT. Translation gives CASSLAVTGPPMNSPLHF.

J is TRBJ2-2 and V is TRBV10-1; D call uncertain. Trimming pared 3 bases from V and 5 bases from J, leaving 7 bases between. The CDR3 loop spans 13 amino acids. The V gene's germline CDR1 is WNHNN and CDR2 SYGVQD (reference sequence). In DNA form, the CDR3 reads TGCGCCAGCAGTGATTTCCGGACCGGGGAGCTGTTTTTT. Translated: CASSDFRTGELFF.

This clone was detected once. This rearrangement joins TRBV21-1 to TRBJ2-1; TRBD2, the table's D call, was not compared with the DNA. TRBV21-1 is a pseudogene locus. There are 14 residues in the CDR3. The CDR3 loop is CASIASGNYNEQFF. For the CDR3, the DNA is TGTGCCAGCATCGCCAGCGGAAATTACAATGAGCAGTTCTTC.